These T cell receptor beta chains were read from a single sample in a study of blood T cell repertoires in COVID-19. TCRdb keeps only in-frame clones here, not all; method: immunoSEQ multiplex PCR. The sample holds about 71,000 clones, about 86% seen once. The specimen was peripheral blood. These receptors all stem from a middle-aged man with active COVID-19. Each CDR3 is given with its conserved first and last residue. D genes are given only for firm matches. Clone size is given for some rows only: seen once, a few or many times, or a class if the clone is expanded.

>.|TRBV2|TRBJ1-2|.
TGTGCCAGCAGCGAACTTGAACCGTCGGCCTTC
CASSELEPSAF
>.|TRBV6-6|TRBJ1-1|.
TGTGCCAGCAGTTACCCCGGGTTGAACACTGAAGCTTTCTTT
CASSYPGLNTEAFF
>TRBD1|TRBV7-2|TRBJ2-5|.
TGTGCCAGCAGCTTCGACAGGGGCGAGACCCAGTACTTC
CASSFDRGETQYF
>.|TRBV15|TRBJ1-6|.
TGTGCCACCAGCCGTCAGGGGCCCGAAAATTCACCCCTCCACTTT
CATSRQGPENSPLHF
>TRBD2|TRBV18|TRBJ2-3|.
TGTGCCAGCTCACTCGTAGCGGGGGGTAACACAGATACGCAGTATTTT
CASSLVAGGNTDTQYF
>.|TRBV9|TRBJ2-1|.
TGTGCCAGCAGCCCCAGCGGGCCGGGCAATGAGCAGTTCTTC
CASSPSGPGNEQFF
>.|TRBV21-1|TRBJ2-2|.
TGTGCCAGCGTGACTCCCGGGGAGCTGTTTTTT
CASVTPGELFF
>TRBD1|TRBV7-2|TRBJ1-6|.
TGTGCCAGCAGCTACAGGAGACAGGGTCGAAATGGAGTTAGGTCACCCCTCCACTTT
CASSYRRQGRNGVRSPLHF
>TRBD2|TRBV4-1|TRBJ2-2|once
TGCGCCAGCAGCCAAGATGCCTTCCTAGCGGGGTTTGCGAACACCGGGGAGCTGTTTTTT
CASSQDAFLAGFANTGELFF
>.|TRBV3-1/TRBV3-2|TRBJ2-2|once
TGTGCCAGCAGCGTAGGGGAGGCCGGGGAGCTGTTTTTT
CASSVGEAGELFF
>TRBD1|TRBV19|TRBJ1-4|few
TGTGCCACTACGACAGGGATAAATGAAAAACTGTTTTTT
CATTTGINEKLFF
>.|TRBV6-5|TRBJ2-1|.
TGTGCCAGCATTCGAGAAGTCGGGAATGAGCAGTTCTTC
CASIREVGNEQFF
>.|TRBV9|TRBJ2-1|.
TGTGCCAGCAGCTCGCGACTGGATAATGAGCAGTTCTTC
CASSSRLDNEQFF
>.|TRBV7-8|TRBJ1-2|once
TGTGCCAGCAGCTTAGTGGCAGGCCCTGGCCTTAACTATGGCTACACCTTC
CASSLVAGPGLNYGYTF
>.|TRBV11-2|TRBJ2-3|.
TGTGCCAGCAGCTTAGGGCAGGGCGCCACAGATACGCAGTATTTT
CASSLGQGATDTQYF